The rows below give T cell receptor beta chains drawn from one sample of a study of human T cells and chemical hapten exposure. TCRdb independently ran MiXCR on the RACE reads; one entry per CDR3 protein. Of some 180,000 distinct CDR3 sequences in the sample, around 22% were seen once. The specimen was whole blood, collected in connection with sensitization to the hapten diphenylcyclopropenone (DPC). The receptors come from a woman in her fifties or sixties with alopecia areata. Some clones in this sample may be carry-over from other donors' samples. Both conserved end residues are part of each CDR3. D genes are given only for firm matches. Some rows have no size entry. The others give once, few or many, or a class for an expanded clone.

CDR3 DNA,CDR3 protein,J gene,V gene,D gene,clone size
TGCAGCGTCCGATCCCCTAGCGGGAGCATCACCGGGGAGCTGTTTTTT,CSVRSPSGSITGELFF,TRBJ2-2,TRBV29-1,TRBD2,.
TGCAGCGTTGAAGATTTCGGCAGGGTCGGAAACACCATATATTTT,CSVEDFGRVGNTIYF,TRBJ1-3,TRBV29-1,.,few
TGTGCCAGCAGTGAACTGGCAGGAGGGTACAATGAGCAGTTCTTC,CASSELAGGYNEQFF,TRBJ2-1,TRBV2,.,.
TGTGCCAGCTCACCGACCGGGGCCCAAGAGACCCAGTACTTC,CASSPTGAQETQYF,TRBJ2-5,TRBV18,.,once
TGTGCCAGCAGCCGGCGGAGGGGCGATACGCAGTATTTT,CASSRRRGDTQYF,TRBJ2-3,TRBV7-2,.,.
TGCAGTGCTTTAGGGGGCGTCGACGAGCAGTACTTC,CSALGGVDEQYF,TRBJ2-7,TRBV20-1,TRBD1,few
TGTGCCAGCAGCCCTGCCTACGAGCAGTACTTC,CASSPAYEQYF,TRBJ2-7,TRBV5-8,.,many
TGTGCCAGCTCACCACCGGGGAATCAGCCCCAGCATTTT,CASSPPGNQPQHF,TRBJ1-5,TRBV18,.,few
TGCAGTGCTCCCCAGGGCCGGAAATACAATGAGCAGTTCTTC,CSAPQGRKYNEQFF,TRBJ2-1,TRBV20-1,.,.
TGTGCCAGTAGTGGTGGGACAGGGGTCTACAATGAGCAGTTCTTC,CASSGGTGVYNEQFF,TRBJ2-1,TRBV19,TRBD1,.
TGCAGCGCCGGGACAGGGGGCTCGCACTATGGCTACACCTTC,CSAGTGGSHYGYTF,TRBJ1-2,TRBV29-1,TRBD1,many
TGCAGCGTTGTTGGGCAGTCCCATGAGCAGTTCTTC,CSVVGQSHEQFF,TRBJ2-1,TRBV29-1,.,.
TGTGCCAGCTCACAAGGGGCGAACCGGGGCTATCAGCCCCAGCATTTT,CASSQGANRGYQPQHF,TRBJ1-5,TRBV18,.,.
TGCGCCAGCAGCTTGATCCCCGACGGTGAGCAGTTCTTC,CASSLIPDGEQFF,TRBJ2-1,TRBV5-1,.,many
TGTGCCATCTCCCCCCAGGGGATGAACACTGAAGCTTTCTTT,CAISPQGMNTEAFF,TRBJ1-1,TRBV10-3,.,.
TGTGCCAGCAGTTCCCGACAGGGAGGTCCACCCCTCCACTTT,CASSSRQGGPPLHF,TRBJ1-6,TRBV27,TRBD1,.
TGCAGCGTTGAAATTACAGGGGGCTTTTCTGGAAACACCATATATTTT,CSVEITGGFSGNTIYF,TRBJ1-3,TRBV29-1,TRBD1,.
TGTGCCAGCAGCTTACCCCCGGGCCCCCTAGGAGGGGCCAACGTCCTGACTTTC,CASSLPPGPLGGANVLTF,TRBJ2-6,TRBV7-3,.,few
TGCAGTGCTAGACGTCGGCCTACTCCTTTGGATGAGCAGTTCTTC,CSARRRPTPLDEQFF,TRBJ2-1,TRBV20-1,.,.
TGCAGTGCTAGGGCAGTTACCCCGGCTTCGCCCCAGCATTTT,CSARAVTPASPQHF,TRBJ1-5,TRBV20-1,.,.
TGTGCCAGCAGTTTATTGACTAGCGGAGCCGGGGAGCTGTTTTTT,CASSLLTSGAGELFF,TRBJ2-2,TRBV27,TRBD2,.
TGCAGCGTTGCCCCTTCGGCAGCCCTGGGCACTGAAGCTTTCTTT,CSVAPSAALGTEAFF,TRBJ1-1,TRBV29-1,.,few
TGTGCCAGCAGAATTAACCCGGACAGGCAAGAGACCCAGTACTTC,CASRINPDRQETQYF,TRBJ2-5,TRBV28,TRBD1,.
TGTGCCAGCAGCTTGGGGACTAGCGGGATAGATACGCAGTATTTT,CASSLGTSGIDTQYF,TRBJ2-3,TRBV7-2,TRBD2,few
TGTGCCAGCAGTCGCGACGGGGGTGTCTATGGCTACACCTTC,CASSRDGGVYGYTF,TRBJ1-2,TRBV12-3/TRBV12-4,.,.
TGCGCCAGCATATCCCCTCTGGCAGGTTCTGAAGGGAACACTGAAGCTTTCTTT,CASISPLAGSEGNTEAFF,TRBJ1-1,TRBV10-2,.,.
TGTGCCAGCAGACAGGGGGCGGGCGAGCAGTACTTC,CASRQGAGEQYF,TRBJ2-7,TRBV6-5,TRBD1,few
TGTGCCAGCAGTGCGGGTTGGGTGCCAACATTCACAGATACGCAGTATTTT,CASSAGWVPTFTDTQYF,TRBJ2-3,TRBV2,.,.
TGTGCCAGCAGCTTAGTGGGACTAGCCTGGAACACCGGGGAGCTGTTTTTT,CASSLVGLAWNTGELFF,TRBJ2-2,TRBV7-2,TRBD2,.
TGTGCCAGCAGTTTTGCAGGGGAAGTCTCTGAAGCTTTCTTT,CASSFAGEVSEAFF,TRBJ1-1,TRBV27,.,.
TGCAGTGCCGCCTTCTTCGGACTAGCGGGGACCACCAATACGCAGTATTTT,CSAAFFGLAGTTNTQYF,TRBJ2-3,TRBV20-1,TRBD2,few
TGTGCCAGCAGCCAAGGGCAGGGCTCTGGAAACACCATATATTTT,CASSQGQGSGNTIYF,TRBJ1-3,TRBV3-1,.,.
TGCGCCAGCAGCCTCGCCCGACTAGCGGGGGCAGGGGAGCAGTTCTTC,CASSLARLAGAGEQFF,TRBJ2-1,TRBV5-1,TRBD2,.
TGTGCCAGCAGTTACGGACTAGCGGAAACCGGGGAGCTGTTTTTT,CASSYGLAETGELFF,TRBJ2-2,TRBV7-2,TRBD2,.
TGCAGCGTTGTCAAGGCAGCCCAAGAGACCCAGTACTTC,CSVVKAAQETQYF,TRBJ2-5,TRBV29-1,.,few
TGCAGTGCTAGGTGGCTAGCGGGAAGAAATGAGCAGTTCTTC,CSARWLAGRNEQFF,TRBJ2-1,TRBV20-1,TRBD2,.
TGTGCCAGCAGTGACGGGGGCGATCAGCCCCAGCATTTT,CASSDGGDQPQHF,TRBJ1-5,TRBV6-4,.,.
TGTGCCAGCAGTTCTAACGCCGGGACCGGGATTGAATCGGCCCTCCACTTT,CASSSNAGTGIESALHF,TRBJ1-6,TRBV7-2,.,few
TGTGCCAGCAGCCAAGGTAGCGGGAGCCCGAACACCGGGGAGCTGTTTTTT,CASSQGSGSPNTGELFF,TRBJ2-2,TRBV4-2,TRBD2,many
TGTGCCAGCAGTTTTGAGGGGGGCCCCCTCCACTTT,CASSFEGGPLHF,TRBJ1-6,TRBV12-3/TRBV12-4,.,few
TGCGCCAGCAGTGAGCGTGGACAGCCAAGCGGGGAGCTGTTTTTT,CASSERGQPSGELFF,TRBJ2-2,TRBV10-1,.,few
TGTGCCAGCAGCTTAGCGCCAGCGGGAGGGTACTATGAGCAGTTCTTC,CASSLAPAGGYYEQFF,TRBJ2-1,TRBV7-2,TRBD2,.
TGCAGCGTTACCTTCGGACTAGGGGGCACTGAAGCTTTCTTT,CSVTFGLGGTEAFF,TRBJ1-1,TRBV29-1,.,.
TGCAGCATGAAAGGGACAGGCGAAGCTTTCTTT,CSMKGTGEAFF,TRBJ1-1,TRBV29-1,TRBD1,.
TGTGCCAGCAGTTTCCCTACTAGCGGGGCCTACAATGAGCAGTTCTTC,CASSFPTSGAYNEQFF,TRBJ2-1,TRBV6-2/TRBV6-3,TRBD2,.
TGTGCCAGCTCACTCCAGTGGAGCGCTGCTTTCTTT,CASSLQWSAAFF,TRBJ1-1,TRBV18,.,.
TGTGCCAGCAGCCAAGAGTCCCAAGGAGGCGAAAAACTGTTTTTT,CASSQESQGGEKLFF,TRBJ1-4,TRBV4-2,.,few
TGTGCCAGCAGCTTCCGGGCCCCAGGGACAGATACGCAGTATTTT,CASSFRAPGTDTQYF,TRBJ2-3,TRBV2,.,.
TGTGCCAGCTCACCCGACAGGGGGCTGTACGAGCAGTACTTC,CASSPDRGLYEQYF,TRBJ2-7,TRBV18,TRBD1,many
TGTGCCAGCAGGCAACGCAGGAGTTACGGGGAGCTGTTTTTT,CASRQRRSYGELFF,TRBJ2-2,TRBV12-3/TRBV12-4,.,.
TGTGCCACCAGCCGGACTAGCGGGAGCACCGGGGAGCTGTTTTTT,CATSRTSGSTGELFF,TRBJ2-2,TRBV15,TRBD2,.
TGTGCCAGCAGCCCCCCCTATAATTCACCCCTCCACTTT,CASSPPYNSPLHF,TRBJ1-6,TRBV7-2,.,.
TGCAGCGCCCGTCACGGGGGATCGAGTGAAAAACTGTTTTTT,CSARHGGSSEKLFF,TRBJ1-4,TRBV29-1,.,.
TGTGCCATCAGTGAGTCGAGGGGGGCGAACACCGGGGAGCTGTTTTTT,CAISESRGANTGELFF,TRBJ2-2,TRBV10-3,.,.
TGTGCCAGCAGTCTGGGACAAGGGGGGACCCAGTACTTC,CASSLGQGGTQYF,TRBJ2-5,TRBV6-4,.,.
TGTGCCAGCACCTGGGGACCTGGAAACACCATATATTTT,CASTWGPGNTIYF,TRBJ1-3,TRBV12-3/TRBV12-4,.,.
TGTGCCAGCAGCTTGGGACAGGGGTACTATGAGCAGTTCTTC,CASSLGQGYYEQFF,TRBJ2-1,TRBV5-6,TRBD1,.
TGTGCCAGCAGCTTCAACTCTGGAAACACCATATATTTT,CASSFNSGNTIYF,TRBJ1-3,TRBV6-5,.,.